The clone carrying this TCR beta chain has a handful of counts. Its antigen is unidentified. As part of library construction, unique molecular identifiers were attached to individual cDNA molecules. TCRdb called the 5' RACE reads again in MiXCR, with one record for every CDR3 protein. The table has 35,000 to 45,000 distinct CDR3 sequences, 6% to 8.5% seen once. Germline values: CDR1 SGHTA, CDR2 FQGNSA. Unmatched junction bases numbered 11, after V lost 5 bases and J lost 8 bases. The CDR3 loop spans 15 amino acids. The data derive from a study of early T cells in non-severe SARS-CoV-2 infection. In the study overall: The authors sequenced bulk RNA from unsorted whole blood, leaving chains unpaired. General study findings and limits: The matching step, a VDJdb search, favored anti-spike CD8 responses and missed private and CD4 specificities.

V usage is TRBV7-2 and J usage is TRBJ2-2, with 7 bases matching TRBD1. The receptor comes from an adult who was a healthcare worker with PCR-confirmed SARS-CoV-2 infection or an uninfected control (not recorded which). Source: whole blood, taken at baseline. CDR3 amino acids: CASSQTARGSGELFF. CDR3 DNA sequence: TGTGCCAGCAGCCAGACGGCCAGGGGGTCGGGGGAGCTGTTTTTT. Based on the CDR3 plus reference TRBV7-2 and TRBJ2-2, the full variable domain is GAGVSQSPSNKVTEKGKDVELRCDPISGHTALYWYRQSLGQGLEFLIYFQGNSAPDKSGLPSDRFSAERTGGSVSTLTIQRTQQEDSAVYLCASSQTARGSGELFFGEGSRLTVL.